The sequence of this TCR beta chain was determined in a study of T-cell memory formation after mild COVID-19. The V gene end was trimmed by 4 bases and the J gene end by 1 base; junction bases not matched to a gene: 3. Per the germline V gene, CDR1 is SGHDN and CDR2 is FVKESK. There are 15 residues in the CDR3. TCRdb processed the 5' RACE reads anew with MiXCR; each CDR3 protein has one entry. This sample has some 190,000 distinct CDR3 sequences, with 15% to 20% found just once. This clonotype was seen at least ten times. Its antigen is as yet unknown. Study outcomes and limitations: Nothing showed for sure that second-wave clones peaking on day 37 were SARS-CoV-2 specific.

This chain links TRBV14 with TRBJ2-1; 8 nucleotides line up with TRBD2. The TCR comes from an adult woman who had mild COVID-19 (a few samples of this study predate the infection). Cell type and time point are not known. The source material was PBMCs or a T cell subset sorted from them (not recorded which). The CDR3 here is CASSPSGSSYNEQFF. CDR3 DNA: TGTGCCAGCAGCCCGAGCGGGAGTTCCTACAATGAGCAGTTCTTC.